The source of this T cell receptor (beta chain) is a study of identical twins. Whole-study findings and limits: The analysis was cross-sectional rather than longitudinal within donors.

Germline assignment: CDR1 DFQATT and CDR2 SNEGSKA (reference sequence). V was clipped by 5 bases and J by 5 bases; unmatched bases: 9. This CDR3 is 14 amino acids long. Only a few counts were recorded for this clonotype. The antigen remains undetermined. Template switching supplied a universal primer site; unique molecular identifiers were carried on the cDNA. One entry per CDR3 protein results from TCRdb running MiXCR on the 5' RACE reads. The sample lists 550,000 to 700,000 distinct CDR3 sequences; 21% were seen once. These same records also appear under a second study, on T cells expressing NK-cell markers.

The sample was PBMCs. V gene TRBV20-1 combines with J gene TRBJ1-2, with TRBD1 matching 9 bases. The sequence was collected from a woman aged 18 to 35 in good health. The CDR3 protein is CSARSDRGEYGYTF. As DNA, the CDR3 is TGCAGTGCTCGTTCGGACAGGGGAGAGTATGGCTACACCTTC.